What follows are 2 T cell receptor beta chains derived from one specimen sequenced in a study of blood T cell repertoires in COVID-19. The protocol was immunoSEQ multiplex PCR, while the TCRdb copy is restricted to in-frame clones and leaves out a portion. The sample includes more than 150,000 clones, more than 75% of them seen just once. The sequencing input was peripheral blood. These receptors originate from a woman between 18 and 30 years old who had recovered from COVID-19.

V gene TRBV4-3 combines with J gene TRBJ2-1, with a possible D match to TRBD2 (7 bases). V lost 4 bases and J 5 bases, leaving 18 bases between the germline ends. The CDR3 is 16 residues long. CDR1 LGHNA and CDR2 YSLEER come from the germline V gene. For the CDR3, the DNA is TGCGCCAGCAGCCCGACAGGCGGGACTACGCACAATGAGCAGTTCTTC. As protein: CASSPTGGTTHNEQFF.

The chain employs TRBV4-2 and TRBJ1-5; weak D call: TRBD1 (5 bases). The ends were cut back, 0 bases at V and 4 bases at J, with 19 bases in the middle. The germline CDR1 and CDR2 sequences are LGHNA and YNFKEQ. This CDR3 contains 18 residues. CDR3 in DNA: TGTGCCAGCAGCCAAGAGGAGGGCCCGGGGCTTGGTAATCAGCCCCAGCATTTT. This gives the protein CASSQEEGPGLGNQPQHF.